The 32 T cell receptor beta chains given below trace back to one sample, sequenced in a study of identical twins. MiXCR, applied by TCRdb to the 5' RACE reads, yields one record per CDR3 protein. The sample shows 1.5 million to 2 million distinct CDR3 sequences, roughly 35% of them seen only once. What was sequenced was cord blood. The receptors originated from a newborn girl in good health.

The V gene is TRBV12-3 or TRBV12-4, the J gene TRBJ2-7, with 7 bases that match TRBD1. Trimming removed 2 bases from V and 1 base from J; junction bases left unmatched: 5. The CDR3 totals 15 residues. CDR3 sequence (DNA): TGTGCCAGCAGTTTATTGATGACAGGGTCCTACGAGCAGTACTTC. Translation gives CASSLLMTGSYEQYF.

The CDR3: CASSWGRVENTIYF. The DNA for the CDR3 is TGTGCCAGCAGTTGGGGTCGCGTTGAAAACACCATATATTTT. The chain has TRBV28 and TRBJ1-3; no definite D call. CDR1 and CDR2 from the germline V gene are MDHEN and SYDVKM. The CDR3 contains 14 residues. The V gene lost 4 bases and the J gene lost 6 bases, with 13 bases spanning the gap.

Remarks on this clonotype: The junction shows a germline mismatch at one end, possibly a read error. The V call is TRBV7-9, the J call TRBJ2-5; 9 bases agree with TRBD1. This CDR3 is 15 amino acids long. The germline V gene encodes CDR1 SEHNR and CDR2 FQNEAQ (reference sequence). The CDR3 is CASSYGTGLQDTQYF. The CDR3 DNA reads TGTGCCAGCAGCTACGGGACAGGGCTCCAAGATACCCAGTACTTC.

About this clonotype: This may be a read error, as it is one base from a much larger clone. This chain joins TRBV5-1 and TRBJ2-1, with 10 positions matching TRBD2. Losses at the gene ends were 4 bases for V and 8 bases for J; bases not matched to a gene: 12. The CDR3 runs to 16 residues. Per the germline V gene, CDR1 is SGHRS and CDR2 is YFSETQ. CDR3 in amino acids: CASSLFSSGSWHEQFF. CDR3 bases: TGCGCCAGCAGCCTTTTTTCTAGCGGGAGTTGGCATGAGCAGTTCTTC.

This chain uses TRBV27 with TRBJ2-1, with TRBD2 identical over 13 bases. Trimming cost V 3 bases and J 13 bases; bases outside gene matches: 9. CDR1 is MNHEY, CDR2 SMNVEV, per germline (reference sequence). CDR3 length equals 15 residues. CDR3 DNA sequence: TGTGCCAGCAGTTTCCTACCTACTAGCGGGGGGGACCAGTTCTTC. It codes for CASSFLPTSGGDQFF.

The chain has TRBV7-8 and TRBJ1-2; D gene ambiguous. V lost 5 bases and J 2 bases, leaving 15 bases between the germline ends. This CDR3 region has 15 residues. Germline CDR1 is SGHVS and CDR2 is FQNEAQ. The CDR3 loop reads CASSPKISANYGYTF. CDR3 in DNA: TGTGCCAGCAGCCCCAAAATCAGTGCGAACTATGGCTACACCTTC.

The chain combines TRBV29-1 with TRBJ1-6; possible D gene TRBD1, 5 bases. Trimming took 6 bases from V and 4 from J, leaving 10 bases between them. Per the germline V gene, CDR1 is SQVTM and CDR2 is ANQGSEA. The CDR3 loop spans 13 amino acids. The CDR3 spells CSVAGGYNSPLHF. The DNA for the CDR3 is TGCAGCGTCGCCGGGGGTTATAATTCACCCCTCCACTTT.

This clonotype was seen many times. The chain has TRBV6-1 and TRBJ1-2, with a tentative D call TRBD1 (5 bases). The CDR3 extends over 13 amino acids. Germline V gene lookup returns CDR1 MNHNS and CDR2 SASEGT. V was clipped by 2 bases and J by 4 bases, with 8 bases between them. The CDR3 sequence: CASSEPGSYGYTF. The CDR3 bases are TGTGCCAGCAGTGAACCAGGGTCCTATGGCTACACCTTC.

This chain uses TRBV5-4 with TRBJ1-1; tentative D call: TRBD1 (5 bases). Deletions cut 6 bases from V and 0 bases from J, with 21 bases between. In germline, CDR1 is SGHNT, CDR2 YYREEE (reference sequence). The length of the CDR3 is 17 residues. Here the CDR3 reads CASIPAWGSAMNTEAFF. The CDR3 DNA reads TGTGCCAGCATCCCAGCTTGGGGCTCAGCAATGAACACTGAAGCTTTCTTT.

This chain joins TRBV20-1 and TRBJ1-2; D possibly corresponds to TRBD1 (6 bases). V dropped 0 bases and J dropped 3 bases, with 14 bases sitting between them. Germline V gives CDR1 DFQATT, CDR2 SNEGSKA (reference sequence). The CDR3 is 15 amino acids. The CDR3 spells CSARDGRGGDYGYTF. DNA for the CDR3: TGCAGTGCTAGAGATGGGAGGGGGGGAGACTATGGCTACACCTTC.

V gene TRBV7-6 combines with J gene TRBJ2-1; no firm D call. Trimming took off 3 bases at V and 4 bases at J, with 10 bases between the two ends. The length of the CDR3 is 14 residues. CDR1 and CDR2 from the germline V gene are SGHVS and FNYEAQ. The CDR3 coding sequence is TGTGCCAGCAGCTTTATTCCCCAATACAATGAGCAGTTCTTC. Protein: CASSFIPQYNEQFF.

V and J are TRBV5-1 and TRBJ2-1, with D possibly matching TRBD1 (6 bases). Germline V lookup: CDR1 SGHRS, CDR2 YFSETQ. V was trimmed by 0 bases and J by 5 bases, leaving 9 bases between them. The CDR3 covers 14 residues. This CDR3 reads CASSLDRVNNEQFF. The CDR3, as DNA: TGCGCCAGCAGCTTGGACAGGGTGAACAATGAGCAGTTCTTC. Using reference TRBV5-1 and TRBJ2-1 for the parts outside the CDR3, the full variable domain is KAGVTQTPRYLIKTRGQQVTLSCSPISGHRSVSWYQQTPGQGLQFLFEYFSETQRNKGNFPGRFSGRQFSNSRSEMNVSTLELGDSALYLCASSLDRVNNEQFFGPGTRLTVL.

This clonotype was found a few times. The gene calls are TRBV24-1 and TRBJ2-1, with TRBD2 as a possible D gene (6 bases). V lost 3 bases to trimming and J lost 3 bases, with 14 bases between them. Germline CDR1 is KGHDR and CDR2 is SFDVKD. The CDR3 length is 16 residues. The CDR3 spells CATSDETSGLYNEQFF. The CDR3 DNA reads TGTGCCACCAGTGATGAGACTAGTGGCCTCTACAATGAGCAGTTCTTC.

There are a few counts of this clonotype. V gene TRBV20-1 combines with J gene TRBJ2-7; D unclear. The germline gives CDR1 DFQATT, CDR2 SNEGSKA (reference sequence). The CDR3 length is 11 residues. Trimming stripped 8 bases from V and 2 bases from J, with 10 bases between. CDR3 bases: TGCAGTCCCTATCAGACCTACGAGCAGTACTTC. It encodes CSPYQTYEQYF.

This rearrangement joins TRBV6-5 to TRBJ1-2, with a possible D match to TRBD1 (5 bases). The germline CDR1 and CDR2 sequences are MNHEY and SVGAGI. The CDR3 is made up of 15 amino acids. Trimming stripped 0 bases from V and 2 bases from J, with 10 bases between. The CDR3 DNA sequence: TGTGCCAGCAGTTACTCCGATGAGGGGAACTATGGCTACACCTTC. This sequence encodes CASSYSDEGNYGYTF.

The rearrangement joins TRBV11-3 to TRBJ2-7, with unresolved D. V was trimmed by 2 bases and J by 10 bases, leaving 15 bases between them. This CDR3 is 13 amino acids long. Germline assignment: CDR1 SGHNT and CDR2 YENEEA. CDR3 region: CASSLSGTQTQYF. As DNA, the CDR3 is TGTGCCAGCAGCTTATCGGGCACCCAAACCCAGTACTTC.

Note on this clonotype: Sequence at one end of the junction differs from germline and may be a read error. This rearrangement joins TRBV5-1 to TRBJ1-5, with D possibly TRBD1 on 6 matching bases. The germline V gene has CDR1 SGHRS and CDR2 YFSETQ. This CDR3 region has 15 residues. This CDR3 reads CASSLEGVGNQPRHF. The DNA for the CDR3 is TGCGCCAGCAGCTTGGAGGGGGTAGGCAATCAGCCCCGGCATTTT.

This clonotype was observed a few times. V and J are TRBV25-1 and TRBJ2-7; maybe TRBD1 (6 bases). V was cut by 2 bases and J by 6 bases, with 11 bases left in between. The CDR3 has 13 amino acids. Germline CDR1 and CDR2: MGHDK and SYGVNS. The CDR3: CASSERGLSEQYF. CDR3 nucleotide sequence: TGTGCCAGCAGTGAAAGGGGGTTAAGCGAGCAGTACTTC.

The table lists this clonotype with a few counts. The rearrangement uses TRBV29-1 and TRBJ2-7; 9 nucleotides align to TRBD2. Germline loops: CDR1 SQVTM, CDR2 ANQGSEA. J gave up 5 bases and V 4 bases, and 9 bases lay outside the gene matches. The CDR3 consists of 14 residues. Here the CDR3 reads CSVGGGASFNEQYF. The CDR3 nucleotides read TGCAGCGTTGGCGGGGGGGCCTCGTTCAACGAGCAGTACTTC.

The CDR3 is CASILDRNEQYF. The CDR3 nucleotides read TGTGCCAGCATCCTGGACAGGAACGAGCAGTACTTC. The chain employs TRBV6-1 and TRBJ2-7; 7 positions agree with TRBD1. V lost 7 bases, J lost 5 bases, and 5 bases stayed unmatched. There are 12 residues in the CDR3. CDR1 is MNHNS, CDR2 SASEGT, per germline.

V is TRBV21-1 and J is TRBJ2-1; the table calls TRBD2, which could not be checked here. TRBV21-1 is an annotated pseudogene. The CDR3 has 18 residues. The CDR3, as DNA: TGTGCCAGCATCATACCGGGTCTCGAACCGGAGGATCTCAATGAGCAGTTCTTC. The encoded protein is CASIIPGLEPEDLNEQFF.

The V call is TRBV5-1, the J call TRBJ2-1, with 7 bases aligning to TRBD2. Germline trimming cut 1 base from V and 4 bases from J; bases unmatched to any gene: 8. This CDR3 is 16 amino acids long. Germline CDR1 reads SGHRS; CDR2 reads YFSETQ. The CDR3 is CASSLKRGTIYNEQFF. DNA for the CDR3: TGCGCCAGCAGCTTGAAACGAGGGACTATATACAATGAGCAGTTCTTC.

This clonotype was detected only a few times. V is TRBV25-1 and J is TRBJ1-1, with 7 nucleotides matching TRBD1. The germline gives CDR1 MGHDK, CDR2 SYGVNS. V shed 6 bases, J shed 2 bases, and the junction held 15 bases outside the gene matches. The CDR3 consists of 17 residues. The CDR3 loop reads CASSADRAGGKNTEAFF. The CDR3 region has the DNA TGTGCCAGCAGCGCAGACAGGGCAGGAGGGAAAAACACTGAAGCTTTCTTT.

This sequence joins TRBV5-1 and TRBJ1-4, with unresolved D. Between the trimmed V and J ends, which lost 1 base and 4 bases, there was a span of 14 bases. The CDR3 is made up of 16 amino acids. The germline V gene has CDR1 SGHRS and CDR2 YFSETQ. CDR3 in amino acids: CASSLRSGRINEKLFF. In DNA form, the CDR3 reads TGCGCCAGCAGCTTGCGGTCGGGGAGGATTAATGAAAAACTGTTTTTT.

This clonotype was seen only a few times. The chain links TRBV28 to TRBJ2-1, with TRBD1 identical over 10 bases. The trim removed 1 base at V and 4 bases at J, leaving 4 bases unmatched. Germline V gives CDR1 MDHEN, CDR2 SYDVKM. The CDR3 runs 16 residues. CDR3 sequence: CASSLSGQGLYNEQFF. The CDR3 nucleotides read TGTGCCAGCAGTTTATCGGGACAGGGGCTTTACAATGAGCAGTTCTTC.

This clonotype came up many times. The V call is TRBV12-3 or TRBV12-4, the J call TRBJ1-2, with 9 nucleotides matching TRBD1. V shed 5 bases, J shed 0 bases, and the junction held 4 bases outside the gene matches. This CDR3 region has 15 residues. CDR3 protein: CASSARQGANYGYTF. The CDR3 coding sequence is TGTGCCAGCAGTGCCCGACAGGGGGCTAACTATGGCTACACCTTC.

In its sample, this clonotype was seen many times. The rearrangement links TRBV29-1 to TRBJ1-4, with unresolved D. Trimming stripped 2 bases from V and 11 bases from J, with 0 bases between. Germline CDR1 and CDR2: SQVTM and ANQGSEA. This CDR3 contains 8 residues. This chain's CDR3 is CSVEKLFF. CDR3 nucleotide sequence: TGCAGCGTTGAAAAACTGTTTTTT.

Only a few counts were recorded for this clonotype. The chain joins TRBV3-1 to TRBJ2-1; D remains unclear. CDR3 size: 11 residues. Looked up from germline, CDR1 is LGHDT and CDR2 is YNNKEL (reference sequence). The V end was cut by 1 base, the J end by 12 bases, with 7 bases between. The CDR3 here is CASSQGERQFF. The CDR3 region has the DNA TGTGCCAGCAGCCAAGGTGAGCGGCAGTTCTTC.

V gene TRBV6-2 or TRBV6-3 combines with J gene TRBJ2-7; 8 bases line up with TRBD2. The J call may be wrong; the DNA end is better matched by TRBJ2-5. The CDR3 loop spans 16 amino acids. Per germline, CDR1 MNHEY and CDR2 SVGEGT. The CDR3 sequence is CASSYQAGAVEETQYF. As DNA, the CDR3 is TGTGCCAGCAGTTACCAAGCGGGGGCCGTGGAAGAGACCCAGTACTTC.

This clonotype has only a few counts. V usage is TRBV7-2 and J usage is TRBJ2-5; D perhaps matches TRBD2 (6 bases). The germline V and J ends were trimmed by 6 bases and 1 base, with 15 bases remaining between them. The CDR3 has 15 residues. From germline, CDR1 is SGHTA and CDR2 FQGNSA. CDR3 in amino acids: CASRLMGTFQETQYF. The DNA for the CDR3 is TGTGCCAGCAGACTTATGGGGACTTTCCAAGAGACCCAGTACTTC. The full variable domain, its missing parts supplied by reference TRBV7-2 and TRBJ2-5, is GAGVSQSPSNKVTEKGKDVELRCDPISGHTALYWYRQSLGQGLEFLIYFQGNSAPDKSGLPSDRFSAERTGGSVSTLTIQRTQQEDSAVYLCASRLMGTFQETQYFGPGTRLLVL.

The chain carries TRBV13 and TRBJ2-3, with 10 bases aligning to TRBD2. The CDR3 has 17 amino acids. V lost 4 bases, J lost 1 base, and 8 bases stayed unmatched. CDR1 PRHDT and CDR2 FYEKMQ come from the germline V gene (reference sequence). The CDR3 nucleotides read TGTGCCAGCAGCTCCGCTAGCGGGGGAAGACGCACAGATACGCAGTATTTT. Its translation is CASSSASGGRRTDTQYF.

The gene calls are TRBV5-1 and TRBJ1-6; TRBD1 aligns across 8 bases. The CDR3 length is 16 residues. Germline values: CDR1 SGHRS, CDR2 YFSETQ. V was clipped by 0 bases and J by 1 base; unmatched bases: 0. The CDR3 sequence: CASSLGDRSYNSPLHF. In DNA, the CDR3 is TGCGCCAGCAGCTTGGGGGACAGGTCCTATAATTCACCCCTCCACTTT.